These 24 T cell receptor beta chains share one sample of origin, sequenced in a study of T cell changes during pregnancy in multiple sclerosis. Sequencing used immunoSEQ multiplex PCR; TCRdb keeps in-frame clones, though not all of them. The sample yields about 68,000 clones, just under 95% seen once. This specimen consisted of peripheral blood, obtained after pregnancy. These TCRs come from a female donor in good health, enrolled as a control in a pregnancy study.

The rearrangement joins TRBV2 to TRBJ2-3, with 10 bases fitting TRBD2. CDR3 length: 15 amino acids. Germline loops: CDR1 SNHLY, CDR2 FYNNEI. With 8 bases clipped from V and 2 bases from J, the junction kept 7 bases outside the gene matches. CDR3 region: CASGSGGLVTDTQYF. The CDR3 nucleotides read TGTGCCAGCGGTAGCGGGGGGCTCGTCACAGATACGCAGTATTTT.

The rearrangement joins TRBV21-1 to TRBJ2-7; the table's D call of TRBD1 was not tested on the DNA. TRBV21-1 is labeled a pseudogene. CDR3 length: 16 residues. CDR3 loop: CASITTDSGQCGEQYF. The DNA of the CDR3 is TGTGCCAGCATCACCACGGACTCGGGACAGTGCGGCGAGCAGTACTTC.

V gene TRBV5-5 combines with J gene TRBJ2-5; tentative D call: TRBD1 (6 bases). The CDR3 spans 14 residues. The ends were cut back, 0 bases at V and 5 bases at J, with 11 bases in the middle. Per germline, CDR1 SGHKS and CDR2 YYEKEE (reference sequence). The CDR3: CASSLVGAGETQYF. CDR3 nucleotides: TGTGCCAGCAGCTTGGTGGGGGCCGGGGAGACCCAGTACTTC. Based on the CDR3 plus reference TRBV5-5 and TRBJ2-5, the full variable domain is DAGVTQSPTHLIKTRGQQVTLRCSPISGHKSVSWYQQVLGQGPQFIFQYYEKEERGRGNFPDRFSARQFPNYSSELNVNALLLGDSALYLCASSLVGAGETQYFGPGTRLLVL.

The J gene is TRBJ1-1, the V gene TRBV7-6, with D maybe TRBD1 (6 bases). This CDR3 contains 13 residues. From germline, CDR1 is SGHVS and CDR2 FNYEAQ. The V gene lost 5 bases and the J gene lost 2 bases, with 9 bases spanning the gap. This CDR3 is CASSMDRNTEAFF. CDR3 sequence (DNA): TGTGCCAGCAGCATGGACAGAAACACTGAAGCTTTCTTT. Using reference TRBV7-6 and TRBJ1-1 for the parts outside the CDR3, the full variable domain is GAGVSQSPRYKVTKRGQDVALRCDPISGHVSLYWYRQALGQGPEFLTYFNYEAQQDKSGLPNDRFSAERPEGSISTLTIQRTEQRDSAMYRCASSMDRNTEAFFGQGTRLTVV.

This chain connects TRBV5-1 to TRBJ2-5, with 7 bases identical to TRBD1. Per germline, CDR1 SGHRS and CDR2 YFSETQ. Trimming removed 0 bases from V and 5 bases from J; junction bases left unmatched: 10. The CDR3 has 16 amino acids. This CDR3 reads CASSLGATGVRETQYF. The CDR3 DNA is TGCGCCAGCAGCTTGGGGGCAACAGGGGTTCGGGAGACCCAGTACTTC.

This rearrangement joins TRBV28 to TRBJ2-2; TRBD1 might be the D (5 bases). V was shortened by 1 base and J by 7 bases, with 13 bases between the two germline ends. In germline, CDR1 is MDHEN, CDR2 SYDVKM. The CDR3 is made up of 15 amino acids. The CDR3 nucleotides read TGTGCCAGCAGTTTATCTTCCTTAGGGGTCGGGGAGCTGTTTTTT. It specifies CASSLSSLGVGELFF.

This clone was observed a single time. The chain uses TRBV2 and TRBJ2-3; D is ambiguous. In germline, CDR1 is SNHLY, CDR2 FYNNEI. CDR3 size: 13 residues. Trimming took 5 bases from V and 1 from J, leaving 7 bases between them. CDR3 bases: TGTGCCAGCAGTCTTCGCGGCACAGATACGCAGTATTTT. Translated, it gives CASSLRGTDTQYF. Complete variable domain (other parts from reference TRBV2 and TRBJ2-3): EPEVTQTPSHQVTQMGQEVILRCVPISNHLYFYWYRQILGQKVEFLVSFYNNEISEKSEIFDDQFSVERPDGSNFTLKIRSTKLEDSAMYFCASSLRGTDTQYFGPGTRLTVL.

V and J are TRBV2 and TRBJ2-1; possibly TRBD1 for D (5 bases). V was cut by 8 bases and J by 5 bases, with 10 bases left in between. CDR1 and CDR2 (germline): SNHLY, FYNNEI. There are 12 residues in the CDR3. The CDR3 loop is CASSADNNEQFF. The CDR3 nucleotides read TGTGCCAGCTCGGCGGACAACAATGAGCAGTTCTTC.

The rearrangement links TRBV19 to TRBJ2-7; D is uncertain. This CDR3 is 13 amino acids long. Germline-derived CDR1 and CDR2 are LNHDA and SQIVND (reference sequence). Trimming removed 9 bases at V and 0 bases at J, with 12 bases between. This CDR3 is CASKPGSSYEQYF. The CDR3 nucleotides read TGTGCCAGCAAGCCAGGAAGCTCCTACGAGCAGTACTTC.

The chain has TRBV5-8 and TRBJ2-7, with TRBD2 matching 8 bases. Per the germline V gene, CDR1 is SGHTS and CDR2 is YDEGEE. V shed 0 bases and J 2 bases; nucleotides not matched to a gene: 10. The CDR3 runs 17 residues. CDR3 region: CASSLEFGRLAPYEQYF. Written as DNA, the CDR3 is TGTGCCAGCAGCTTGGAATTTGGGAGACTAGCGCCCTACGAGCAGTACTTC. Drawing the rest from reference TRBV5-8 and TRBJ2-7, the complete variable domain is EAGVTQSPTHLIKTRGQQATLRCSPISGHTSVYWYQQALGLGLQFLLWYDEGEERNRGNFPPRFSGRQFPNYSSELNVNALELEDSALYLCASSLEFGRLAPYEQYFGPGTRLTVT.

The chain is built from TRBV6-1 and TRBJ2-1; 9 nucleotides agree with TRBD2. The CDR3 consists of 14 residues. Germline V CDR1 and CDR2: MNHNS, SASEGT. With V trimmed by 9 bases and J by 10 bases, 13 bases remained unmatched. The chain's CDR3 is CASSVGGGAGEQFF. In DNA, the CDR3 is TGTGCCAGTTCTGTAGGCGGGGGGGCAGGAGAGCAGTTCTTC.

This sequence joins TRBV7-8 and TRBJ2-1; 10 bases are a match to TRBD2. Germline V lookup: CDR1 SGHVS, CDR2 FQNEAQ. The CDR3 is made up of 14 amino acids. The V gene end was trimmed by 6 bases and the J gene end by 7 bases; junction bases not matched to a gene: 6. Here the CDR3 DNA reads TGTGCCAGCAGAGTAAGCGGGGGGGTGAATGAGCAGTTCTTC. Amino acids: CASRVSGGVNEQFF.

This clone was seen a handful of times. The CDR3 loop reads CASSGDPRGRQYF. CDR3 DNA: TGTGCCAGCAGTGGGGATCCCCGGGGTCGGCAGTACTTC. The chain carries TRBV27 and TRBJ2-7; a weak D match, TRBD2 (5 bases). The CDR3 has 13 amino acids. V was trimmed by 5 bases and J by 9 bases, leaving 17 bases between them. Germline CDR1 reads MNHEY; CDR2 reads SMNVEV (reference sequence).

This chain links TRBV4-3 with TRBJ2-1; 10 bases agree with TRBD2. V lost 5 bases and J lost 5; bases outside the gene matches: 15. The length of the CDR3 is 18 residues. Germline V lookup: CDR1 LGHNA, CDR2 YSLEER. The CDR3 spells CASSRYSRGLAFNNEQFF. CDR3 in DNA: TGCGCCAGCAGCAGATACAGTAGGGGACTAGCGTTTAACAATGAGCAGTTCTTC.

The chain uses TRBV27 and TRBJ2-7; D is undetermined. V was trimmed by 4 bases and J by 0 bases, leaving 7 bases between them. In germline, CDR1 is MNHEY, CDR2 SMNVEV (reference sequence). There are 13 residues in the CDR3. The CDR3 DNA follows: TGTGCCAGCAGTTATAGGAGCTCCTACGAGCAGTACTTC. Translating it yields CASSYRSSYEQYF.

The CDR3 sequence is CASGPGQTSGNTIYF. CDR3 DNA: TGTGCCAGTGGGCCGGGACAGACCTCTGGAAACACCATATATTTT. The rearrangement uses TRBV19 and TRBJ1-3; 7 bases are shared with TRBD1. J was trimmed by 0 bases and V by 8 bases; bases with no gene match: 7. This CDR3 is built from 15 residues. Germline V gene lookup returns CDR1 LNHDA and CDR2 SQIVND (reference sequence).

The count of this clone is one. The rearrangement joins TRBV30 to TRBJ2-7; D remains unclear. This CDR3 has 13 amino acids. Germline V gene data show CDR1 as GTSNPN and CDR2 as SVGIG (reference sequence). Trimming stripped 0 bases from V and 5 bases from J, with 11 bases between. DNA for the CDR3: TGTGCCTGGAGTGTTCTCAGTCCCAACGAGCAGTACTTC. Translating it yields CAWSVLSPNEQYF.

V and J are TRBV15 and TRBJ1-2; weak D call: TRBD1 (5 bases). The V end lost 4 bases, the J end lost 3 bases, and 12 bases lay between the germline ends. The V gene's germline CDR1 is LNHNV and CDR2 YYDKDF (reference sequence). This CDR3 is 14 amino acids long. The chain's CDR3 is CATSNPGGYYGYTF. DNA of the CDR3: TGTGCCACCAGCAACCCGGGGGGGTACTATGGCTACACCTTC.

The chain has TRBV7-2 and TRBJ2-1; TRBD1 is a possible D gene (5 bases). V lost 2 bases and J lost 5, with 16 bases in between. There are 16 residues in the CDR3. Germline CDR1 SGHTA, CDR2 FQGNSA. CDR3: CASSLYHGQGDNEQFF. The CDR3 coding sequence is TGTGCCAGCAGCTTATATCACGGCCAAGGGGACAATGAGCAGTTCTTC.

The chain joins TRBV7-2 to TRBJ2-3; 10 bases fit TRBD2. The CDR3 spans 15 residues. Trimming removed 5 bases from V and 2 bases from J; junction bases left unmatched: 4. Germline V gives CDR1 SGHTA, CDR2 FQGNSA. The CDR3 spells CASSVSGGITDTQYF. CDR3 coding DNA: TGTGCCAGCAGCGTTAGCGGGGGGATCACAGATACGCAGTATTTT.

CDR3 sequence reads: CAIKAGYGYTF. DNA of the CDR3: TGTGCTATCAAGGCGGGCTATGGCTACACCTTC. The rearrangement links TRBV28 to TRBJ1-2; D unresolved. Germline V CDR1 and CDR2: MDHEN, SYDVKM. CDR3 length equals 11 residues.

As for this clone: The junction and the germline gene differ at one end; a read error may be behind it. The V gene is TRBV7-7, the J gene TRBJ2-5, with a weak D call TRBD2 (6 bases). This CDR3 spans 15 amino acids. Germline V gene sequence: CDR1 SSHAT, CDR2 FNYEAQ (reference sequence). DNA of the CDR3: TGTGCTAGCAGCTTAGATGGGGGGTGGCCCGAGACCCAGTACTTC. This gives the protein CASSLDGGWPETQYF.

This clone showed up just once. This sequence joins TRBV27 and TRBJ2-7; 11 bases map to TRBD2. The CDR3 spans 14 residues. The V segment lost 6 bases and the J segment 6 bases; nucleotides outside the gene matches: 7. Germline V gene lookup returns CDR1 MNHEY and CDR2 SMNVEV (reference sequence). The CDR3 region has the DNA TGTGCCAGCAGGGGACTAGCGGTTTGGAGCGAGCAGTACTTC. Translating gives CASRGLAVWSEQYF.

The CDR3 coding sequence is TGTGCCAGCAGTTCGGCGGGGCTCACCTACGAGCAGTACTTC. Translation: CASSSAGLTYEQYF. The J gene is TRBJ2-7, the V gene TRBV28; D perhaps matches TRBD2 (6 bases). Germline assignment: CDR1 MDHEN and CDR2 SYDVKM. The ends were cut back, 4 bases at V and 2 bases at J, with 12 bases in the middle. This CDR3 contains 14 residues.